The rows below give T cell receptor beta chains drawn from one sample of a study of Ad26.COV2.S vaccination and SARS-CoV-2 variants. Sequenced by immunoSEQ multiplex PCR; TCRdb stores in-frame clones only, minus some. The table has over 400,000 clones, 92% seen once. The sequencing here drew on peripheral blood, taken in a trial of Ad26.COV2.S vaccine versus placebo. The receptors come from a person aged 18-65 years who received the Ad26.COV2.S COVID-19 vaccine or a placebo. Both conserved end residues are trimmed from each CDR3.

J gene: TRBJ1-2
V gene: TRBV28
CDR3 length: 12
CDR3 protein: ASSFPSGAGGYT

J gene: TRBJ2-3
V gene: TRBV7-9
CDR3 length: 13
CDR3 protein: ASVGGQHLTDTQY

J gene: TRBJ1-4
V gene: TRBV6-2/TRBV6-3
CDR3 length: 12
CDR3 protein: ASSYLNANEKLF

J gene: TRBJ1-1
V gene: TRBV7-9
CDR3 length: 10
CDR3 protein: ASSSMNTEAF

J gene: TRBJ1-2
V gene: TRBV4-3
CDR3 length: 12
CDR3 protein: ASSQGYLGYGYT

J gene: TRBJ2-5
V gene: TRBV28
CDR3 length: 10
CDR3 protein: ASSLEEETQY

J gene: TRBJ2-3
V gene: TRBV3-1/TRBV3-2
CDR3 length: 12
CDR3 protein: ASSHRQITDTQY

J gene: TRBJ2-1
V gene: TRBV5-1
CDR3 length: 14
CDR3 protein: ASSPDRGGSYNEQF

J gene: TRBJ2-7
V gene: TRBV10-3
CDR3 length: 10
CDR3 protein: AISSDGYEQY

J gene: TRBJ1-2
V gene: TRBV21-1
CDR3 length: 14
CDR3 protein: ASSKGLGRDAYGYT